Listed below are T cell receptor beta chains from one sample, sequenced in a study of shared clonotypes between healthy human individuals. Method: immunoSEQ multiplex PCR; TCRdb's copy keeps in-frame clones and lacks some. There are about 320,000 clones in the sample; more than 75% occur only once, and 15% to 20% lies in the top ten. The sequenced material came from memory CD8+ T cells sorted from blood. These TCRs come from a man aged 18 to 29 in good health. The CDR3 runs from the conserved cysteine through the conserved F or W. D genes are given only for firm matches. Size is stated for part of the rows, as once, few or many counts, or as a class when the clone is expanded.

-,TRBV5-1,TRBJ2-5,-,CASSLEGGSQETQYF,TGCGCCAGCAGCTTGGAGGGGGGTTCCCAAGAGACCCAGTACTTC
-,TRBV4-1,TRBJ2-1,TRBD1,CASRRQGLSDEQFF,TGCGCCAGCAGACGACAGGGATTATCCGATGAGCAGTTCTTC
-,TRBV7-9,TRBJ1-1,-,CASSLFGLGRAEAFF,TGTGCCAGCAGCTTATTTGGTCTGGGACGGGCTGAAGCTTTCTTT
many,TRBV25-1,TRBJ2-1,TRBD2,CASSDIAGTSYNEQFF,TGTGCCAGCAGTGACATAGCGGGGACTTCCTACAATGAGCAGTTCTTC
-,TRBV5-1,TRBJ2-5,TRBD2,CASSLIVIAGQETQYF,TGCGCCAGCAGCTTGATCGTAATAGCGGGACAAGAGACCCAGTACTTC
once,TRBV27,TRBJ2-7,TRBD2,CASSFRRRGNEQYF,TGTGCCAGCAGTTTCAGACGGCGGGGGAACGAGCAGTACTTC
-,TRBV5-6,TRBJ2-7,-,CASSSGSSYEQYF,TGTGCCAGCAGTAGCGGTTCCTCCTACGAGCAGTACTTC
-,TRBV6-6,TRBJ2-7,TRBD1,CASYPGQGHEQYF,TGTGCCAGCTATCCGGGACAGGGCCACGAGCAGTACTTC
once,TRBV30,TRBJ2-7,-,CAWSYGTGNSYEQYF,TGTGCCTGGAGTTACGGGACGGGAAACTCCTACGAGCAGTACTTC
-,TRBV27,TRBJ2-3,TRBD2,CASSHSGTSGTDTQYF,TGTGCCAGCAGTCACTCCGGGACTAGCGGGACAGATACGCAGTATTTT
-,TRBV4-1,TRBJ2-7,TRBD1,CASSQDVGNRGLGEQYF,TGCGCCAGCAGCCAAGACGTTGGGAACAGGGGGCTGGGTGAGCAGTACTTC
-,TRBV27,TRBJ2-2,-,CASSFIGPNPGELFF,TGTGCCAGCAGTTTTATAGGACCCAATCCTGGGGAGCTGTTTTTT
-,TRBV29-1,TRBJ2-7,TRBD1,CSVEGQGANWNEQYF,TGCAGCGTTGAGGGACAGGGGGCGAATTGGAACGAGCAGTACTTC
-,TRBV29-1,TRBJ2-7,TRBD1,CSVESGQGADEQYF,TGCAGCGTTGAATCCGGACAGGGGGCAGACGAGCAGTACTTC
once,TRBV27,TRBJ1-2,-,CASSLSRTVYGYTF,TGTGCCAGCAGTTTATCGAGGACAGTCTATGGCTACACCTTC
-,TRBV5-4,TRBJ2-1,-,CASSWTRLAGSYNEQFF,TGTGCCAGCAGCTGGACCCGTCTGGCGGGTTCCTACAATGAGCAGTTCTTC
-,TRBV5-4,TRBJ1-1,-,CASSLQGPNTEAFF,TGTGCCAGCAGCTTGCAGGGGCCTAACACTGAAGCTTTCTTT
-,TRBV4-3,TRBJ2-7,-,CASSQDLVPLGYEQYF,TGCGCCAGCAGCCAAGATCTTGTACCTCTGGGGTACGAGCAGTACTTC
few,TRBV4-2,TRBJ1-1,TRBD1,CASSPTVGGGGEAFF,TGTGCCAGCAGCCCCACGGTTGGAGGGGGCGGTGAAGCTTTCTTT
-,TRBV7-7,TRBJ2-5,-,CASSLTGSRETQYF,TGTGCTAGCAGCTTAACAGGGTCTAGGGAGACCCAGTACTTC
few,TRBV29-1,TRBJ1-4,-,CSVDGGNEKLFF,TGCAGCGTTGATGGAGGGAATGAAAAACTGTTTTTT
once,TRBV10-3,TRBJ2-1,TRBD2,CAIRNPSGIRGWEQFF,TGTGCCATCCGGAATCCTAGCGGGATAAGGGGGTGGGAGCAGTTCTTC
-,TRBV13,TRBJ1-1,TRBD1,CASSLGQWTGGLNTEAFF,TGTGCCAGCAGCCTTGGGCAATGGACAGGGGGATTGAACACTGAAGCTTTCTTT
-,TRBV7-2,TRBJ1-1,-,CASSSLSGTEAFF,TGTGCCAGCAGCTCCCTATCTGGGACTGAAGCTTTCTTT
-,TRBV4-1,TRBJ2-5,-,CASSQLVRGQETQYF,TGCGCCAGCAGCCAATTAGTCCGGGGGCAAGAGACCCAGTACTTC
-,TRBV28,TRBJ2-1,TRBD2,CASSPPWGRGNEQFF,TGTGCCAGCAGTCCCCCTTGGGGGAGGGGAAATGAGCAGTTCTTC
-,TRBV14,TRBJ1-1,-,CASSQGIEMNTEAFF,TGTGCCAGCAGCCAAGGAATCGAGATGAACACTGAAGCTTTCTTT
-,TRBV5-1,TRBJ2-7,-,CASSYSFGTEDHYEQYF,TGCGCCAGCAGCTATTCGTTCGGGACGGAGGACCACTACGAGCAGTACTTC
-,TRBV4-1,TRBJ1-2,-,CASSQGPGWLFRQDLSRYGYTF,TGCGCCAGCAGCCAAGGCCCAGGTTGGTTATTTCGGCAGGATCTCAGTCGCTATGGCTACACCTTC
-,TRBV5-6,TRBJ1-2,-,CASSLERVYTF,TGTGCCAGCAGCTTGGAGAGGGTCTACACCTTC
-,TRBV27,TRBJ2-1,-,CASSLSNHWGSYNEQFF,TGTGCCAGCAGTTTATCGAACCACTGGGGCTCCTACAATGAGCAGTTCTTC
-,TRBV28,TRBJ2-3,TRBD2,CASSFPSGGAPDTQYF,TGTGCCAGCAGTTTTCCTAGCGGGGGGGCCCCAGATACGCAGTATTTT
-,TRBV27,TRBJ2-1,-,CASSSARHEQFF,TGTGCCAGCAGTTCAGCGCGGCATGAGCAGTTCTTC
few,TRBV4-3,TRBJ2-3,TRBD1,CASSQTGTGLSDTQYF,TGCGCCAGCAGCCAAACCGGGACAGGGCTGTCAGATACGCAGTATTTT
-,TRBV27,TRBJ1-1,-,CASSLRGPNTEAFF,TGTGCCAGCAGTTTGCGAGGGCCGAACACTGAAGCTTTCTTT
-,TRBV2,TRBJ1-2,-,CASSDQGRLNYGYTF,TGTGCCAGCAGTGATCAGGGGCGCCTTAACTATGGCTACACCTTC
-,TRBV11-2,TRBJ2-2,-,CASSLTLGELFF,TGTGCCAGCAGCCTTACTCTCGGGGAGCTGTTTTTT
-,TRBV27,TRBJ2-7,-,CASSFRASPYEQYF,TGTGCCAGCAGTTTTAGGGCCAGCCCTTACGAGCAGTACTTC
-,TRBV6-1,TRBJ2-5,-,CASSELRGGGQGETQYF,TGTGCCAGCAGTGAACTTCGTGGCGGGGGCCAGGGGGAGACCCAGTACTTC
once,TRBV5-4,TRBJ1-2,-,CASSGGYGYTF,TGTGCCAGCAGTGGGGGCTATGGCTACACCTTC
-,TRBV7-8,TRBJ2-7,TRBD2,CASSLGAASGGYEQYF,TGTGCCAGCAGCTTAGGGGCCGCTAGCGGGGGCTACGAGCAGTACTTC
-,TRBV21-1,TRBJ1-2,-,CASSKGTGSYGYTF,TGTGCCAGCAGCAAAGGGACAGGAAGTTATGGCTACACCTTC
few,TRBV9,TRBJ2-3,-,CASSAPGRGASDTQYF,TGTGCCAGCAGCGCCCCAGGACGGGGGGCGTCAGATACGCAGTATTTT
-,TRBV4-1,TRBJ2-7,-,CASSRDRTVGYEQYF,TGCGCCAGCAGCCGAGATCGGACAGTTGGGTACGAGCAGTACTTC
-,TRBV15,TRBJ2-5,-,CATSRDLRSQETQYF,TGTGCCACCAGCAGAGATCTGCGCTCCCAAGAGACCCAGTACTTC
-,TRBV9,TRBJ1-2,TRBD1,CASSEQGEVNYGYTF,TGTGCCAGCAGCGAACAGGGGGAGGTGAACTATGGCTACACCTTC